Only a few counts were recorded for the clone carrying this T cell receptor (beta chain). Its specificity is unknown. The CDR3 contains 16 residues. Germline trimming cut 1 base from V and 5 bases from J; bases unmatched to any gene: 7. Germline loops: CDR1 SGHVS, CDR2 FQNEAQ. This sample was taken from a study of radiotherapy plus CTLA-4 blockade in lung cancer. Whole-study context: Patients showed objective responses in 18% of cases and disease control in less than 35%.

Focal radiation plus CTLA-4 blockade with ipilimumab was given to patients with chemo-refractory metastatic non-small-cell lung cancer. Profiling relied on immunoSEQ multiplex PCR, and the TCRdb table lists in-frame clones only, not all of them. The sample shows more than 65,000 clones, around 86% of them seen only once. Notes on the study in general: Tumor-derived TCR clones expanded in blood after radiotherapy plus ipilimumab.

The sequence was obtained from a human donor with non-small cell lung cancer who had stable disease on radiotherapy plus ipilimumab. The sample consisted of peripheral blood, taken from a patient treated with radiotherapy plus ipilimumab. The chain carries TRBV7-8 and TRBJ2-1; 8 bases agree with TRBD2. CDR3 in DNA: TGTGCCAGCAGCTTAGGAAGCGGGAGAGTCCACAATGAGCAGTTCTTC. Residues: CASSLGSGRVHNEQFF.